A selection of T cell receptor beta chains follows, all from one sample in a study of T cell changes during pregnancy in multiple sclerosis. The method was immunoSEQ multiplex PCR; TCRdb's version includes in-frame clones alone and lacks a portion of them. The sample holds roughly 100,000 clones, around nine tenths seen once. The sample here was peripheral blood, taken after pregnancy. The source of these receptors is a female donor with multiple sclerosis, enrolled in a pregnancy study. CDR3s include the opening cysteine and the closing phenylalanine or tryptophan. A D gene is named only where the DNA matches it firmly. Clone size, where shown, is once, few, many, or a class for clones that have expanded.

j_gene: TRBJ1-3
d_gene: .
abundance: .
v_gene: TRBV7-9
CDR3aa: CASSLTHDSSGNTIYF
CDR3nt: TGTGCCAGCAGCTTAACGCACGACAGCTCTGGAAACACCATATATTTT

j_gene: TRBJ2-7
d_gene: TRBD1
abundance: .
v_gene: TRBV14
CDR3aa: CASSQDLGQGIFEQYF
CDR3nt: TGTGCCAGCAGCCAAGATTTAGGACAGGGTATATTCGAGCAGTACTTC

j_gene: TRBJ2-5
d_gene: .
abundance: .
v_gene: TRBV2
CDR3aa: CASSEGLAHPYF
CDR3nt: TGTGCCAGCAGTGAAGGGCTAGCTCATCCGTACTTC

j_gene: TRBJ1-4
d_gene: .
abundance: .
v_gene: TRBV7-9
CDR3aa: CASASHRGNEKLFF
CDR3nt: TGTGCCAGCGCCTCCCATAGAGGGAATGAAAAACTGTTTTTT

j_gene: TRBJ1-5
d_gene: TRBD1
abundance: .
v_gene: TRBV6-5
CDR3aa: CASSWTGVGQPQHF
CDR3nt: TGTGCCAGCAGTTGGACAGGGGTTGGTCAGCCCCAGCATTTT

j_gene: TRBJ2-3
d_gene: TRBD1
abundance: .
v_gene: TRBV12-5
CDR3aa: CASMPGQGKVSTQYF
CDR3nt: TGTGCCTCCATGCCGGGACAGGGAAAAGTGAGTACGCAGTATTTT

j_gene: TRBJ1-1
d_gene: TRBD1
abundance: .
v_gene: TRBV15
CDR3aa: CATSRDLFRDREGFAFF
CDR3nt: TGTGCCACCAGCAGAGATCTCTTCAGGGACAGGGAGGGTTTTGCTTTCTTT

j_gene: TRBJ2-1
d_gene: TRBD2
abundance: once
v_gene: TRBV9
CDR3aa: CASSVDELAGVVNEQFF
CDR3nt: TGTGCCAGCAGCGTAGATGAACTAGCGGGAGTAGTCAATGAGCAGTTCTTC

j_gene: TRBJ1-2
d_gene: .
abundance: .
v_gene: TRBV4-1
CDR3aa: CASSQDQLSYTF
CDR3nt: TGCGCCAGCAGCCAAGATCAACTTTCTTACACCTTC

j_gene: TRBJ2-7
d_gene: TRBD1
abundance: .
v_gene: TRBV28
CDR3aa: CASSSIQGDEQYF
CDR3nt: TGTGCCAGCAGTTCTATACAGGGGGACGAGCAGTACTTC

j_gene: TRBJ1-1
d_gene: .
abundance: .
v_gene: TRBV15
CDR3aa: CATSREQANTEAFF
CDR3nt: TGTGCCACCAGCAGAGAACAGGCTAACACTGAAGCTTTCTTT

j_gene: TRBJ1-2
d_gene: TRBD1
abundance: .
v_gene: TRBV5-4
CDR3aa: CASSILSDRGLRGYTF
CDR3nt: TGTGCCAGCAGCATCCTCTCGGACAGGGGGCTTCGTGGCTACACCTTC

j_gene: TRBJ2-1
d_gene: TRBD2
abundance: .
v_gene: TRBV5-4
CDR3aa: CASSSTSVHEQFF
CDR3nt: TGTGCCAGCAGCTCAACTAGCGTCCATGAGCAGTTCTTC

j_gene: TRBJ1-3
d_gene: .
abundance: .
v_gene: TRBV21-1
CDR3aa: CASSLKPGTFGNTIYF
CDR3nt: TGTGCCAGCAGCTTAAAACCGGGGACTTTCGGAAACACCATATATTTT

j_gene: TRBJ1-2
d_gene: .
abundance: .
v_gene: TRBV18
CDR3aa: CASSPTALGNYGYTF
CDR3nt: TGTGCCAGCTCACCGACAGCATTAGGGAACTATGGCTACACCTTC

j_gene: TRBJ2-2
d_gene: .
abundance: .
v_gene: TRBV5-1
CDR3aa: CASGAGQLNTGELFF
CDR3nt: TGCGCCAGCGGCGCCGGACAGCTGAACACCGGGGAGCTGTTTTTT

j_gene: TRBJ2-2
d_gene: .
abundance: .
v_gene: TRBV5-4
CDR3aa: CASSPRNTGELFF
CDR3nt: TGTGCCAGCAGCCCCAGGAACACCGGGGAGCTGTTTTTT

j_gene: TRBJ2-1
d_gene: .
abundance: .
v_gene: TRBV9
CDR3aa: CASSVVGTSYNEQFF
CDR3nt: TGTGCCAGCAGCGTAGTTGGCACCTCCTACAATGAGCAGTTCTTC